Below, 13 T cell receptor beta chains from the same sample are listed, as sequenced in a study of radiotherapy plus CTLA-4 blockade in lung cancer. Sequenced by immunoSEQ multiplex PCR; TCRdb stores in-frame clones only, minus some. The sample consists of 55,000 to 75,000 clones, roughly three quarters of them appearing once. Source: peripheral blood, taken from a patient treated with radiotherapy plus ipilimumab. These receptors all stem from a human donor with non-small cell lung cancer whose response to radiotherapy plus ipilimumab could not be evaluated. Some clones in this sample may be carry-over from other donors' samples.

The rearrangement links TRBV10-1 to TRBJ2-7; TRBD1 matches 7 bases. CDR3 length equals 13 residues. Germline CDR1 reads WNHNN; CDR2 reads SYGVQD (reference sequence). With V trimmed by 3 bases and J by 1 base, 0 bases remained unmatched. For the CDR3, the DNA is TGCGCCAGCAGTGAACAGGGGTCCTACGAGCAGTACTTC. It codes for CASSEQGSYEQYF.

The CDR3, as DNA: TGTGCCAGCGGTCGAGGGGATACGCAGTATTTT. Its protein is CASGRGDTQYF. The genes are TRBV6-5 and TRBJ2-3; D is possibly TRBD2 (5 bases). The V gene's germline CDR1 is MNHEY and CDR2 SVGAGI. V gave up 8 bases and J gave up 6 bases, with 9 bases separating them. The CDR3 covers 11 residues.

The rearrangement links TRBV5-6 to TRBJ1-5; D gene ambiguous. CDR3 size: 12 residues. Germline-derived CDR1 and CDR2 are SGHDT and YYEEEE. V was pared by 0 bases and J by 12 bases, with 10 bases between. The CDR3 is CASSLVGANQHF. The CDR3 bases are TGTGCCAGCAGCTTGGTAGGAGCTAACCAGCATTTT.

The chain employs TRBV9 and TRBJ2-2; TRBD2 matches at 11 bases. Trimming removed 4 bases from V and 6 bases from J; junction bases left unmatched: 2. This CDR3 spans 14 amino acids. Per germline, CDR1 SGDLS and CDR2 YYNGEE. The CDR3 spells CASSFSGGAGELFF. CDR3 nucleotides: TGTGCCAGCAGCTTTAGCGGGGGGGCCGGGGAGCTGTTTTTT.

This chain's CDR3 is CASSLRGPYGYTF. The DNA for the CDR3 is TGTGCCAGCAGTTTGCGGGGCCCGTATGGCTACACCTTC. The chain joins TRBV28 to TRBJ1-2, with TRBD1 as a possible D gene (5 bases). Per germline, CDR1 MDHEN and CDR2 SYDVKM. V was shortened by 3 bases and J by 5 bases, with 10 bases between the two germline ends. The CDR3 sequence is 13 residues long.

V and J are TRBV5-1 and TRBJ1-2, with 7 bases aligning to TRBD1. The CDR3 covers 11 residues. The junction had 0 bases not matched to a gene; V was cut back by 3 bases and J by 7 bases. The germline CDR1 and CDR2 sequences are SGHRS and YFSETQ. The DNA of the CDR3 is TGCGCCAGCAGCTCAGGGGGTGGCTACACCTTC. This encodes CASSSGGGYTF.

This clone has only one observation. This chain uses TRBV2 with TRBJ2-3; TRBD1 agrees at 8 bases. CDR1 SNHLY and CDR2 FYNNEI come from the germline V gene. This CDR3 has 15 residues. J lost 4 bases, V lost 6 bases, and 9 bases had no gene match. CDR3 sequence reads: CASSAQGARADTQYF. The CDR3 DNA reads as TGTGCCAGCAGCGCTCAGGGGGCGCGGGCAGATACGCAGTATTTT.

The V and J genes are TRBV2 and TRBJ1-4; D uncertain. This CDR3 is 14 amino acids long. Per germline, CDR1 SNHLY and CDR2 FYNNEI. Deletions cut 4 bases from V and 5 bases from J, with 11 bases between. CDR3 residues: CASSVEGGNEKLFF. DNA of the CDR3: TGTGCCAGCAGTGTGGAGGGCGGGAATGAAAAACTGTTTTTT.

The sample holds many counts of this clone. CDR3 bases: TGTGCCAGCAGTGGAGGGACTCGAAACACCGGGGAGCTGTTTTTT. Translating gives CASSGGTRNTGELFF. This rearrangement joins TRBV2 to TRBJ2-2; possibly TRBD2 for D (6 bases). V gave up 4 bases and J gave up 2 bases, with 11 bases separating them. Germline-derived CDR1 and CDR2 are SNHLY and FYNNEI. The CDR3 has 15 residues. The full variable domain, rest sourced from reference TRBV2 and TRBJ2-2, is EPEVTQTPSHQVTQMGQEVILRCVPISNHLYFYWYRQILGQKVEFLVSFYNNEISEKSEIFDDQFSVERPDGSNFTLKIRSTKLEDSAMYFCASSGGTRNTGELFFGEGSRLTVL.

This rearrangement joins TRBV5-5 to TRBJ2-5; D may be TRBD2 (5 bases). CDR3 length equals 14 residues. V dropped 1 base and J dropped 5 bases, with 12 bases sitting between them. Germline assignment: CDR1 SGHKS and CDR2 YYEKEE (reference sequence). CDR3 sequence reads: CASSLTRSGETQYF. The DNA of the CDR3 is TGTGCCAGCAGCTTGACTAGATCGGGGGAGACCCAGTACTTC. Full variable domain (missing parts from reference TRBV5-5 and TRBJ2-5): DAGVTQSPTHLIKTRGQQVTLRCSPISGHKSVSWYQQVLGQGPQFIFQYYEKEERGRGNFPDRFSARQFPNYSSELNVNALLLGDSALYLCASSLTRSGETQYFGPGTRLLVL.

The chain links TRBV28 to TRBJ2-1; D remains ambiguous. Germline V gene sequence: CDR1 MDHEN, CDR2 SYDVKM. This CDR3 has 12 residues. Trimming shortened V by 3 bases and J by 7 bases, and 7 bases separated the two germline ends. CDR3 nucleotide sequence: TGTGCCAGCAGTTTGAGGTGGAATGAGCAGTTCTTC. Translation: CASSLRWNEQFF.

This chain links TRBV4-1 with TRBJ2-2; D ambiguous. This CDR3 is built from 13 residues. CDR1 MGHRA and CDR2 YSYEKL come from the germline V gene. Trimming took 2 bases from V and 2 from J, leaving 3 bases between them. The CDR3: CASSQPNTGELFF. Here the CDR3 DNA reads TGCGCCAGCAGCCAACCAAACACCGGGGAGCTGTTTTTT.

This chain connects TRBV6-4 to TRBJ2-2, with 7 nucleotides matching TRBD1. Germline V CDR1 and CDR2: MRHNA, SNTAGT. This CDR3 has 15 residues. V dropped 2 bases and J dropped 7; count of bases not matched to a gene: 7. CDR3 loop: CASSDPTGISGELFF. CDR3 sequence (DNA): TGTGCCAGCAGTGACCCGACAGGGATAAGCGGGGAGCTGTTTTTT.